This T cell receptor (beta chain) was obtained from a study of blood T cell repertoires in COVID-19 (dated by TCRdb to about 2020). As for the study more broadly: Samples from collaborators originated in the United States, Italy and Spain and spanned both the acute and convalescent phases of COVID-19. The prospective study material was composed of cDNA or gDNA derived from T cells, B-cell-depleted T cells, or PBMCs. The sample metadata nearly always contained a de-identified subject ID, COVID-19 status, age in years and sex. The repertoires were released in a freely available public database meant as a resource for research on the immune response to SARS-CoV-2. Samples were obtained from the ongoing ImmuneRACE study (first 160 participants) and from roughly 1,300 subjects provided by 6 global collaborators. The dataset comprised deeply sampled blood TCRbeta repertoires from subjects exposed to, actively infected with, or recovered from COVID-19. Where available, HLA class I and class II types were obtained from metadata supplied by the sample provider rather than from assay-based typing.

Points the paper makes about the study in general: The amount of clinical and demographic metadata varied by source and participant and was provided uncurated.

Whole blood was collected in K2EDTA tubes by collaborating institutions according to the institutions' own protocols. For TCRbeta analysis, collaborator samples were shipped as frozen whole blood, as isolated PBMCs, or as DNA extracted from either sample type. TCRbeta CDR3 regions were amplified from genomic DNA by means of the immunoSEQ Assay, a bias-controlled multiplex PCR. The paper's processing steps were these. Nucleated cell counts per sample were estimated from amplification of reference gene primers within the assay. Sequence reads were collapsed and filtered to measure the absolute abundance of every unique TCRbeta CDR3 rearrangement. For each sample, productive Simpson clonality was calculated as the square root of Simpson's diversity index across productive rearrangements. TCRdb mirrors the immuneACCESS table, restricted to in-frame sequences. Some clones are absent from its copies; in checked studies, under half trace to an unresolved V gene, and the reason for the others is unknown. V, J and clone size derive from that table, while D and trimming were established from the DNA sequence. In this sample the table shows roughly 80,000 clones, approximately 80% of which occur a single time. Around 13% of the sample is in the top ten clones.

Comment on this clone: The target of this receptor is not known. No much larger clone exists at a distance of one base, and base qualities are not known.

The trim is 0 bases for V and 9 bases for J, with a gap of 15 bases between the germline ends. CDR1 and CDR2 are read off the germline V gene (reference sequence) as MNHNY and SVGAGI. The CDR3 covers 15 residues, taking in both the cysteine and the phenylalanine. Just CDR3 DNA is preserved here, 45 bases in frame from base 1. The chain uses TRBV6-6 and TRBJ1-5, with no reliable assignment of the D segment. The sequence was collected from a human donor in a cohort sampled during active COVID-19. Specimen: peripheral blood. The CDR3 loop reads CASSYSEGQAGPQHF. The nucleotides are TGTGCCAGCAGTTACTCAGAGGGTCAGGCCGGGCCCCAGCATTTT.